This paragraph covers one T cell receptor (beta chain) sequence. The antigen is not known. Through a sample-barcoded 5' primer and a J-beta primer mix, a second PCR was run for about 6 to 11 cycles. TCRdb called the 5' RACE reads again in MiXCR, with one record for every CDR3 protein. The repertoire has hundreds of thousands of distinct CDR3 sequences, about 28% of them found once; the top ten carry roughly 17%. From germline, CDR1 is MNHEY and CDR2 SVGEGT. The germline V and J ends were trimmed by 5 bases and 3 bases, with 14 bases remaining between them. The CDR3 has 15 amino acids. This record belongs to a study of blood T cells in healthy people across ages. General observations from the study: As naive T cell percentage varied, TCR beta diversity correlated strongly with it. Per million T cells, TCR beta diversity dropped about linearly as age rose.

The chain carries TRBV6-2 or TRBV6-3 and TRBJ1-5; TRBD1 is a possible D gene (6 bases). This sequence originates from a woman over 75 in good health. Sequencing input: blood. The CDR3 sequence is CASSRQVKHNQPQHF. Written as DNA, the CDR3 is TGTGCCAGCAGTCGACAGGTGAAACACAATCAGCCCCAGCATTTT.